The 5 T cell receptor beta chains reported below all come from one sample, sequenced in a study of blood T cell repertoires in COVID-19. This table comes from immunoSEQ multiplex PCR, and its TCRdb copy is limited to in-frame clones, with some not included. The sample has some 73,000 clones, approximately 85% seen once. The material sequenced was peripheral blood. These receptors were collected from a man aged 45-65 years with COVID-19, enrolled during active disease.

The CDR3: CASSPGLAFLDEQFF. For the CDR3, the DNA is TGTGCCAGTAGCCCGGGACTAGCTTTTTTGGATGAGCAGTTCTTC. The chain recombines TRBV19 with TRBJ2-1; 9 nucleotides align to TRBD2. The CDR3 extends over 15 amino acids. Germline V gene data show CDR1 as LNHDA and CDR2 as SQIVND (reference sequence). With V trimmed by 6 bases and J by 8 bases, 11 bases remained unmatched.

The CDR3 bases are TGTGCCAGCAGTGACCCGACAGGGGAAGAGACCCAGTACTTC. Amino acids: CASSDPTGEETQYF. The chain links TRBV25-1 to TRBJ2-5; TRBD1 matches at 8 bases. The trim removed 3 bases at V and 3 bases at J, leaving 3 bases unmatched. This CDR3 region has 14 residues. CDR1 MGHDK and CDR2 SYGVNS come from the germline V gene.

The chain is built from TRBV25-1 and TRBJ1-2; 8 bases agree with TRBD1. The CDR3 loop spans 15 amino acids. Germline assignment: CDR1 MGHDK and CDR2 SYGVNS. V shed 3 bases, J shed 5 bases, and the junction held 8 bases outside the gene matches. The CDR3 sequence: CASSDLATGVYGYTF. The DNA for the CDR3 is TGTGCCAGCAGTGATCTGGCGACAGGGGTATATGGCTACACCTTC.

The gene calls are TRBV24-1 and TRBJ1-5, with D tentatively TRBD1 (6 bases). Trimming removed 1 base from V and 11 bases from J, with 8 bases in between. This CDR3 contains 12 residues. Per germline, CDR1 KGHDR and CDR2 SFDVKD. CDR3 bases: TGTGCCACCAGTGATTTCCAGGGGACCCAGCATTTT. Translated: CATSDFQGTQHF.

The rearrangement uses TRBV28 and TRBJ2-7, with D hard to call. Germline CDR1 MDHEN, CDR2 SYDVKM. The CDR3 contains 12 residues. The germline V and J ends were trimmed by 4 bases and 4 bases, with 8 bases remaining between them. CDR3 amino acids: CASSSARYEQYF. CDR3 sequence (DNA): TGTGCCAGCAGTTCCGCCAGATACGAGCAGTACTTC. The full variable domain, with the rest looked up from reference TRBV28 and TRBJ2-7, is DVKVTQSSRYLVKRTGEKVFLECVQDMDHENMFWYRQDPGLGLRLIYFSYDVKMKEKGDIPEGYSVSREKKERFSLILESASTNQTSMYLCASSSARYEQYFGPGTRLTVT.